This TCR beta chain was identified during a study of blood T cell repertoires in COVID-19 (dated by TCRdb to the early 2020s). General notes on the study: ImmuneRACE Cohort 3 recovered participants were defined by two consecutive negative NP/OP PCR tests, healthcare professional clearance, or symptom resolution. Nearly every sample came with metadata listing a de-identified subject ID, COVID-19 status, age in years and sex. The repertoires were released in a freely available public database meant as a resource for research on the immune response to SARS-CoV-2. Subjects who had been exposed to COVID-19, were actively infected with it, or had recovered from it provided the deeply sampled blood TCRbeta repertoires that made up the dataset. The material from the prospective study consisted of cDNA or gDNA derived from T cells, B-cell-depleted T cells, or PBMCs. Samples were obtained from the ongoing ImmuneRACE study (first 160 participants) and from 1,254 subjects provided by 6 global collaborators. Samples from collaborators originated in the United States, Italy and Spain and spanned both the acute and convalescent phases of COVID-19. Where HLA class I and class II types were available, the types were taken from metadata supplied by the sample provider, not from assay-based typing.

The CDR3 has 12 amino acids, counting the end cysteine and phenylalanine. The only DNA kept is the CDR3, 36 bases in frame from the first base. CDR1 and CDR2, looked up from the germline V gene, are SGHRS and YFSETQ. V is reduced by 0 bases and J by 10 bases, leaving a spacing of 8 bases between them. Enrolling through a virtual design, the prospective study's participants ranged in age from roughly 18 to 89 years and lived across roughly 24 United States geographic areas. In the prospective study, participants were assigned to cohorts based on the clinical history participants reported in a screening survey and a study questionnaire. Each participant in the prospective study had whole blood, serum and a nasopharyngeal or oropharyngeal swab collected by mobile phlebotomists. Additional blood draws and questionnaires over an approximately two-month period could optionally be provided by prospective study participants. Blood samples from the prospective study were shipped frozen or at room temperature prior to DNA extraction.

With regard to this clone: It has no known antigen specificity. No base qualities exist here, and no much larger clone lies one base off it.

TCRbeta CDR3 regions were amplified from genomic DNA by means of the immunoSEQ Assay, a bias-controlled multiplex PCR. In the source study's methods: Within the assay, amplification of reference gene primers was used to estimate how many nucleated cells each sample contained. To quantify the absolute abundance of each unique TCRbeta CDR3 rearrangement, sequence reads were collapsed and filtered. For each sample, productive Simpson clonality was calculated by taking the square root of Simpson's diversity index across productive rearrangements. This immuneACCESS table, as held by TCRdb, lists in-frame sequences with V and J called but not all clones. Of the missing ones, under half trace to an unresolved V gene in checked studies; the others have no known cause. V and J calls and clone size are those listed in that table; D and trimming were worked out from the DNA. This sample is represented by 350,000 to 400,000 clones; about 90% of them were singletons. Around 1.9% of the sample is held by the ten biggest clonotypes.

Study-level results and caveats: Clinical and demographic metadata were provided uncurated, with the amount varying by source and participant.

The receptor chain draws on TRBV5-1 and TRBJ2-1; the D gene is not confidently resolved. The receptor was isolated from a man in his forties in a cohort exposed to, infected with or recovered from COVID-19 (not recorded which). The sequencing input was PBMCs or T cells enriched from blood (not recorded which). The CDR3 corresponds to CASSLGLEEQFF. DNA sequence: TGCGCCAGCAGCTTGGGGCTAGAAGAGCAGTTCTTC.